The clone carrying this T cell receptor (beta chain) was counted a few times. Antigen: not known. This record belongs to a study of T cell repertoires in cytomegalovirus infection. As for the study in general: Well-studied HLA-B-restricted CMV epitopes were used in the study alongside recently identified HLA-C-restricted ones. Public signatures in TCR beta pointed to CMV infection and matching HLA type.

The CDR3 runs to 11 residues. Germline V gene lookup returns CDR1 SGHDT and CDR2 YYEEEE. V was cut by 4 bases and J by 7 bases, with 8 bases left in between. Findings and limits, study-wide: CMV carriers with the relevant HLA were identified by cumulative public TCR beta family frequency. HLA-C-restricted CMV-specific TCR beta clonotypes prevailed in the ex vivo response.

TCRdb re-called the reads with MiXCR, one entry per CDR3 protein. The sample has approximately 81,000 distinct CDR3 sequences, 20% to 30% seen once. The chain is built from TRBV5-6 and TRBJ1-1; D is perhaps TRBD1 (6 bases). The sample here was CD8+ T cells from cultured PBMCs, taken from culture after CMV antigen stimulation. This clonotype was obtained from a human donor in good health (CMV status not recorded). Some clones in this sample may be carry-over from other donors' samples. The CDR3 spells CASSRTVEAFF. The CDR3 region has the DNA TGTGCCAGCAGCCGGACAGTTGAAGCTTTCTTT.